Here is one TCR beta chain with its context. The sample originates from a study of blood T cell repertoires in COVID-19. Study overall: Acute and convalescent COVID-19 specimens originated in the United States, Italy and Spain. Nucleic acid was either cDNA or gDNA, and it came from T cells, B-cell-depleted T cells, or PBMCs.

The germline V gene encodes CDR1 SGHNT and CDR2 YYREEE (reference sequence). This CDR3 spans 14 amino acids. The V gene lost 1 base and the J gene lost 5 bases, with 13 bases spanning the gap. The assay was immunoSEQ multiplex PCR, and TCRdb's table has in-frame clones only and misses some. The sample lists about 28,000 clones; more than 85% were seen once. The TCR comes from a woman in her 70s with COVID-19, enrolled during active disease. The sequencing sample was made of peripheral blood. The chain joins TRBV5-4 to TRBJ2-7, with a weak D call TRBD1 (6 bases). CDR3 sequence: CASSLKSRGDEQYF. The CDR3 DNA reads TGTGCCAGCAGCTTGAAGAGCAGGGGAGACGAGCAGTACTTC.